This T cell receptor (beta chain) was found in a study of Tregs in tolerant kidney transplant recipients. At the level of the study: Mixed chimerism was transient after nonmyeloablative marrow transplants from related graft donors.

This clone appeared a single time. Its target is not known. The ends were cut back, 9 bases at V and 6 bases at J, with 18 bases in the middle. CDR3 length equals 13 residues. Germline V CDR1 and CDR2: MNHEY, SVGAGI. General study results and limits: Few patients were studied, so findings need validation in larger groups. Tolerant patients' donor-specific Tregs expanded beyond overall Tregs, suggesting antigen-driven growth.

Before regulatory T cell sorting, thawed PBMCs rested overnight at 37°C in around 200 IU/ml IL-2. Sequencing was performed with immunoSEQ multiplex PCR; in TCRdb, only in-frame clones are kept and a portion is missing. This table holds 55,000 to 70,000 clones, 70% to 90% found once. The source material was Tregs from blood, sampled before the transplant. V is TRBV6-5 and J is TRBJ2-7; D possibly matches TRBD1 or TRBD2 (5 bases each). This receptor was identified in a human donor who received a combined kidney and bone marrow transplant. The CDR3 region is CASRDGLRAEQYF. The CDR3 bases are TGTGCCAGTAGGGACGGACTTCGTGCCGAGCAGTACTTC.